A selection of T cell receptor beta chains follows, all from one sample in a study of OX40 agonist ivuxolimab in advanced cancers. The table came from immunoSEQ multiplex PCR; TCRdb's copy has only in-frame clones and leaves some out. The sample includes roughly 66,000 clones, roughly four fifths of them seen just once. The specimen was CD4+ or CD8+ T cells sorted from blood, collected in a trial of the OX40 agonist ivuxolimab. All receptors come from an adult with an advanced solid tumor such as melanoma, head and neck, liver or kidney cancer. The CDR3 runs from the conserved cysteine through the conserved F or W. A D gene is named only where the DNA matches it firmly. Where a row states a size, it is once, few, many or the class of an expanded clone; other rows omit it.

size,J,D,V,CDR3,DNA
.,TRBJ1-2,.,TRBV20-1,CSAEDNYGYTF,TGCAGTGCAGAGGACAATTATGGCTACACCTTC
.,TRBJ1-5,.,TRBV10-2,CATSYQTFGSNQPQHF,TGCGCCACATCATACCAAACTTTCGGGAGCAATCAGCCCCAGCATTTT
.,TRBJ2-5,TRBD2,TRBV7-2,CASSSTRLAGLETQYF,TGTGCCAGCAGCTCGACACGACTAGCGGGTTTGGAGACCCAGTACTTC
.,TRBJ2-7,TRBD1,TRBV5-4,CASSAYRGLYEQYF,TGTGCCAGCAGCGCATACAGGGGGCTCTACGAGCAGTACTTC
.,TRBJ2-7,TRBD2,TRBV10-3,CAISEGLAGYEQYF,TGTGCCATCAGTGAGGGGCTAGCGGGGTACGAGCAGTACTTC
.,TRBJ1-1,.,TRBV19,CASIPQSHTEAFF,TGTGCCAGTATTCCTCAATCACACACTGAAGCTTTCTTT
.,TRBJ1-4,.,TRBV19,CASSTDRTEGEKLFF,TGTGCCAGTAGTACGGACAGAACTGAGGGGGAAAAACTGTTTTTT
.,TRBJ1-1,.,TRBV19,CASSTGPKAFF,TGTGCCAGTAGTACGGGACCAAAAGCTTTCTTT
few,TRBJ1-1,.,TRBV7-2,CASSLVVVGEAFF,TGTGCCAGCAGCTTAGTTGTGGTAGGTGAAGCTTTCTTT
.,TRBJ2-1,.,TRBV7-2,CASSLVGPSYNEQFF,TGTGCCAGCAGCTTAGTAGGGCCGTCCTACAATGAGCAGTTCTTC
few,TRBJ2-7,TRBD2,TRBV4-2,CASSPDASGRSYEQYF,TGTGCCAGCAGCCCAGACGCTAGCGGGAGATCTTACGAGCAGTACTTC
.,TRBJ1-2,.,TRBV10-2,CASSQTAYGYTF,TGCGCCAGCAGCCAGACAGCTTATGGCTACACCTTC
.,TRBJ2-5,TRBD2,TRBV7-2,CASSAGTSGSFGTQYF,TGTGCCAGCAGCGCCGGGACTAGCGGGAGTTTTGGGACCCAGTACTTC
once,TRBJ1-3,TRBD1,TRBV27,CASRSFKPGQGAGNTIYF,TGTGCCAGCAGATCCTTTAAGCCGGGACAGGGGGCGGGAAACACCATATATTTT
.,TRBJ2-1,TRBD2,TRBV7-8,CASSEREFSHNEQFF,TGTGCCAGCAGCGAGCGGGAGTTCTCCCACAATGAGCAGTTCTTC
.,TRBJ2-6,TRBD1,TRBV29-1,CSVEGQGTVGANVLTF,TGCAGCGTAGAGGGACAGGGGACGGTTGGGGCCAACGTCCTGACTTTC
.,TRBJ2-7,TRBD2,TRBV7-9,CASSSLAGAYEQYF,TGTGCCAGCAGCTCCTTAGCGGGGGCCTACGAGCAGTACTTC
.,TRBJ2-6,.,TRBV19,CASSMDSVLSGANVLTF,TGTGCCAGTAGTATGGACAGCGTACTCTCTGGGGCCAACGTCCTGACTTTC
.,TRBJ1-3,.,TRBV25-1,CASSDAIGSGNTIYF,TGTGCCAGCAGTGACGCCATCGGCTCCGGAAACACCATATATTTT
.,TRBJ1-5,.,TRBV18,CASSPSGGGILFQPQHF,TGTGCCAGCTCACCATCGGGAGGCGGAATCCTTTTTCAGCCCCAGCATTTT
.,TRBJ2-2,.,TRBV21-1,CARGDRAVIGGELFF,TGTGCCAGAGGGGACCGGGCAGTGATCGGGGGGGAGCTGTTTTTT
.,TRBJ1-4,.,TRBV5-1,CASSVGWGTNEKLFF,TGCGCCAGCAGCGTTGGTTGGGGGACTAATGAAAAACTGTTTTTT
.,TRBJ2-3,.,TRBV5-1,CASSLAGGSTDTQYF,TGCGCCAGCAGCTTGGCCGGCGGGAGCACAGATACGCAGTATTTT
.,TRBJ2-7,.,TRBV5-1,CASSTGRERYEQYF,TGCGCCAGCAGCACCGGACGGGAACGCTACGAGCAGTACTTC
.,TRBJ1-5,TRBD1,TRBV27,CASSPWTGISNQPQHF,TGTGCCAGCAGTCCCTGGACAGGGATTAGCAATCAGCCCCAGCATTTT
.,TRBJ2-5,.,TRBV5-6,CASSLGGNQETQYF,TGTGCCAGCAGCTTGGGCGGGAATCAAGAGACCCAGTACTTC
.,TRBJ2-5,TRBD1,TRBV5-4,CASSYPGQGFQETQYF,TGTGCCAGCAGCTACCCGGGACAGGGGTTCCAAGAGACCCAGTACTTC
.,TRBJ2-7,TRBD1,TRBV4-1,CASSFMDRQAYEQYF,TGCGCCAGCAGCTTCATGGACAGGCAGGCCTACGAGCAGTACTTC
once,TRBJ2-7,.,TRBV11-2,CASSLDPGREQYF,TGTGCCAGCAGCTTAGACCCGGGACGCGAGCAGTACTTC
.,TRBJ2-2,TRBD2,TRBV5-4,CASSPREGTGELFF,TGTGCCAGCAGTCCCCGGGAGGGCACCGGGGAGCTGTTTTTT
.,TRBJ2-1,.,TRBV2,CASHAGPYNEQFF,TGTGCCAGCCATGCAGGCCCCTACAATGAGCAGTTCTTC
.,TRBJ2-3,TRBD2,TRBV2,CASPVAGERGGSTDTQYF,TGTGCCAGCCCAGTAGCGGGAGAAAGAGGGGGTAGCACAGATACGCAGTATTTT
.,TRBJ1-1,TRBD1,TRBV11-2,CASSFSQGVEAFF,TGTGCCAGCAGCTTTTCTCAGGGGGTTGAAGCTTTCTTT
.,TRBJ2-3,TRBD2,TRBV11-2,CASSSGPGLAGAVNTQYF,TGTGCCAGCAGCTCTGGCCCGGGACTAGCGGGAGCTGTGAATACGCAGTATTTT
.,TRBJ1-4,.,TRBV10-3,CAIREGVNEKLFF,TGTGCCATCAGGGAGGGGGTAAATGAAAAACTGTTTTTT
.,TRBJ2-7,TRBD2,TRBV5-1,CASSSGTSGYEQYF,TGCGCCAGCAGCTCCGGGACTAGCGGCTACGAGCAGTACTTC
once,TRBJ2-1,.,TRBV27,CASSFAPTGYNEQFF,TGTGCCAGCAGTTTCGCACCCACGGGTTACAATGAGCAGTTCTTC
.,TRBJ1-1,.,TRBV27,CAKRSGLNTEAFF,TGTGCCAAGAGAAGCGGATTGAACACTGAAGCTTTCTTT
once,TRBJ2-7,TRBD1,TRBV29-1,CSVEGGGREQYF,TGCAGCGTTGAAGGAGGGGGCCGCGAGCAGTACTTC
.,TRBJ1-4,.,TRBV27,CASSPRGGEKLFF,TGTGCCAGCAGCCCTAGGGGAGGCGAAAAACTGTTTTTT
.,TRBJ1-1,.,TRBV27,CASSLKKVGYTEAFF,TGTGCCAGCAGTTTAAAAAAGGTAGGGTACACTGAAGCTTTCTTT
.,TRBJ2-7,.,TRBV5-4,CASSLQTGTYEQYF,TGTGCCAGCAGCTTACAGACGGGCACCTACGAGCAGTACTTC
.,TRBJ2-3,.,TRBV7-9,CASSLAGGDTQYF,TGTGCCAGCAGCTTAGCGGGGGGCGATACGCAGTATTTT
.,TRBJ2-3,TRBD2,TRBV18,CASSRASGRGTDTQYF,TGTGCCAGCTCACGGGCTAGCGGGAGAGGAACAGATACGCAGTATTTT
.,TRBJ2-2,TRBD1,TRBV5-1,CASSEGTGRNPGELFF,TGCGCCAGCAGCGAAGGGACAGGTCGAAACCCCGGGGAGCTGTTTTTT
.,TRBJ2-7,TRBD1,TRBV5-4,CASKTGTGGRSSYEQYF,TGTGCCAGCAAAACCGGGACAGGGGGCCGAAGCTCCTACGAGCAGTACTTC
once,TRBJ2-1,TRBD1,TRBV5-1,CASTKEAGGWDEQFF,TGCGCCAGCACCAAGGAGGCAGGGGGTTGGGATGAGCAGTTCTTC
.,TRBJ2-3,.,TRBV13,CASSERSSTDTQYF,TGTGCCAGCAGCGAGCGGTCTAGCACAGATACGCAGTATTTT
.,TRBJ2-5,.,TRBV30,CAWTIGGRSETQYF,TGTGCCTGGACCATAGGTGGGCGGTCGGAGACCCAGTACTTC
.,TRBJ2-3,.,TRBV28,CASMTARTDTQYF,TGTGCCAGCATGACGGCCCGCACAGATACGCAGTATTTT
once,TRBJ2-7,.,TRBV30,CAWSPVTGTGFYEQYF,TGTGCCTGGAGTCCAGTTACAGGGACGGGGTTCTACGAGCAGTACTTC
once,TRBJ2-7,TRBD1,TRBV5-4,CASSRRQGSPFEQYF,TGTGCCAGCAGCAGAAGACAGGGCTCCCCCTTCGAGCAGTACTTC
.,TRBJ1-3,.,TRBV30,CAWNFGGVLSGNTIYF,TGTGCCTGGAACTTCGGGGGGGTGTTATCTGGAAACACCATATATTTT
once,TRBJ2-1,TRBD2,TRBV29-1,CSVPIQAGFFENEQFF,TGCAGCGTTCCCATCCAAGCGGGGTTCTTTGAGAATGAGCAGTTCTTC
once,TRBJ1-2,.,TRBV5-1,CASSLSQNYGYTF,TGCGCCAGCAGCTTGAGCCAGAACTATGGCTACACCTTC
.,TRBJ2-7,TRBD2,TRBV4-2,CASSQVRAGVSYEQYF,TGTGCCAGCAGCCAAGTAAGGGCGGGAGTTTCCTACGAGCAGTACTTC
.,TRBJ1-1,.,TRBV28,CASRRHLGGNTEAFF,TGTGCCAGCAGAAGACACCTGGGGGGGAACACTGAAGCTTTCTTT